The present T cell receptor beta chain was sequenced within a study of vaccination effects on CD4 cells after COVID-19. The ViraFEST assay expanded antigen-specific CD4+ T cells with viral peptide pools before sequencing. An approximately 10-day culture period preceded the isolation of CD4+ T cells. Participants each got two BNT162b2 or mRNA-1273 vaccine doses. Measured with immunoSEQ multiplex PCR; TCRdb has only the in-frame clones, and not every one. Of some 11,000 clones listed, roughly 70% are singletons. Germline V gene lookup returns CDR1 SGHKS and CDR2 YYEKEE (reference sequence). The CDR3 extends over 15 amino acids. V was clipped by 4 bases and J by 6 bases; unmatched bases: 6. Concerning this clone: Its antigen is unidentified.

Sample: CD4+ T cells from PBMCs cultured with SARS-CoV-2 spike peptides, taken after COVID-19 vaccination. This chain connects TRBV5-5 to TRBJ2-1; 11 bases line up with TRBD2. This receptor was identified in a human donor who received a COVID-19 vaccine. CDR3 in DNA: TGTGCCAGCAGCCTAACTAGCGGGGGCACCAATGAGCAGTTCTTC. Protein product: CASSLTSGGTNEQFF.